The T cell receptor (beta chain) described here comes from a study of T cell responses to AZD1222 COVID-19 vaccine. Profiling relied on immunoSEQ multiplex PCR, and the TCRdb table lists in-frame clones only, not all of them. This sample has more than 110,000 clones, with more than 70% found just once. Whole-study findings and limits: Repertoire sampling was restricted to post-peak T cell response timepoints.

V was pared by 0 bases and J by 5 bases, with 3 bases between. CDR3 length equals 12 residues. Germline V gene data show CDR1 as MNHEY and CDR2 as SVGEGT. As regards this clone: Its target is not known.

Sequenced here: peripheral blood, sampled 28 days after the second AZD1222 dose. The chain links TRBV6-2 or TRBV6-3 to TRBJ2-3; no reliable D call. The clonotype originates from an adult who received the AZD1222 COVID-19 vaccine. The chain's CDR3 is CASSYSGDTQYF. CDR3 nucleotides: TGTGCCAGCAGTTACTCAGGAGATACGCAGTATTTT.